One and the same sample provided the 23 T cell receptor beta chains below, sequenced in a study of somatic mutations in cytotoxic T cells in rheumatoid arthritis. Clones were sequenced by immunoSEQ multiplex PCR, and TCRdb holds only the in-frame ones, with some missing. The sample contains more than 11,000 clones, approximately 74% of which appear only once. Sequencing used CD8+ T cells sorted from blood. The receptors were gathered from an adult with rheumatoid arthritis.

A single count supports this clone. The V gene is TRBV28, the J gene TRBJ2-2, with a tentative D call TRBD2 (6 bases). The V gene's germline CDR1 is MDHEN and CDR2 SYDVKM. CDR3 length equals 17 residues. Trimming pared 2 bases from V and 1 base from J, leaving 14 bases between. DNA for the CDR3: TGTGCCAGCAGTTTACTTGTTTCTAGCGAGAACACCGGGGAGCTGTTTTTT. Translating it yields CASSLLVSSENTGELFF.

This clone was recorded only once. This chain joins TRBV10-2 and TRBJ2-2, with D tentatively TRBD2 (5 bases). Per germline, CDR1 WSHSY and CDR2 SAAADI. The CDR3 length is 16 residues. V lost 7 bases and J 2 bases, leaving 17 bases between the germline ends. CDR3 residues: CASTTGLRINTGELFF. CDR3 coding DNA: TGCGCCAGCACTACCGGACTCAGGATAAACACCGGGGAGCTGTTTTTT.

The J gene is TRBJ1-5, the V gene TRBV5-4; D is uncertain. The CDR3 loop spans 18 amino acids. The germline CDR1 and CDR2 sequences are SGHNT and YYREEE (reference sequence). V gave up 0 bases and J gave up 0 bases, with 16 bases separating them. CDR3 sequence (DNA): TGTGCCAGCAGCTTGGTTCGGGATCTGGATTATAGCAATCAGCCCCAGCATTTT. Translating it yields CASSLVRDLDYSNQPQHF.

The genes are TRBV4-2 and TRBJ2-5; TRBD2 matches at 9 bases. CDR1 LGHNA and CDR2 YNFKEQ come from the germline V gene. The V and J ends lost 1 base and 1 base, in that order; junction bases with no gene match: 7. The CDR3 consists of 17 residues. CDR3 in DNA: TGTGCCAGCAGCCAAGGCGGGGGGGCTCTCTTCCAAGAGACCCAGTACTTC. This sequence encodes CASSQGGGALFQETQYF.

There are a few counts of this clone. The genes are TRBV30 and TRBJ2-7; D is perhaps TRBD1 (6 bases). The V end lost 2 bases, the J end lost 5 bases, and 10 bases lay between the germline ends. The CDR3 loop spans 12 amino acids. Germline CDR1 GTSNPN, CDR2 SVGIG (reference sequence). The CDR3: CAWSRDTDEQYF. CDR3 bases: TGTGCCTGGAGTAGGGACACAGACGAGCAGTACTTC. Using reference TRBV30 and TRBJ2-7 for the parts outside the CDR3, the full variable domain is SQTIHQWPATLVQPVGSPLSLECTVEGTSNPNLYWYRQAAGRGLQLLFYSVGIGQISSEVPQNLSASRPQDRQFILSSKKLLLSDSGFYLCAWSRDTDEQYFGPGTRLTVT.

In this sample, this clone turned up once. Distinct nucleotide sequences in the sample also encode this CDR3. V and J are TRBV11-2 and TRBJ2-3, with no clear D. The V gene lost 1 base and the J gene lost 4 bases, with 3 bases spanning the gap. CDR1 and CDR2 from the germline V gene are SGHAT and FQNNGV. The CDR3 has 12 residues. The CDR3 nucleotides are TGTGCCAGCAGCTTAGTCCCAGATACGCAGTATTTT. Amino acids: CASSLVPDTQYF.

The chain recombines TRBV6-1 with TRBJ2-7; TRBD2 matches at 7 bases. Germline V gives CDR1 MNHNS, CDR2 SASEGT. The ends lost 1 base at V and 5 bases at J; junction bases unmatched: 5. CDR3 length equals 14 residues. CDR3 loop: CASSEVWGGNEQYF. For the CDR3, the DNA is TGTGCCAGCAGTGAAGTGTGGGGAGGGAACGAGCAGTACTTC.

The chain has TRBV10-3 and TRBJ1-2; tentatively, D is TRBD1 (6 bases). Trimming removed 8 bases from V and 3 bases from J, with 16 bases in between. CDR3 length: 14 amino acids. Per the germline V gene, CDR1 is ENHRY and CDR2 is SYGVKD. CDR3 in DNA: TGTGCCATCGCTGGGGACACAGACTACTATGGCTACACCTTC. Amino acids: CAIAGDTDYYGYTF.

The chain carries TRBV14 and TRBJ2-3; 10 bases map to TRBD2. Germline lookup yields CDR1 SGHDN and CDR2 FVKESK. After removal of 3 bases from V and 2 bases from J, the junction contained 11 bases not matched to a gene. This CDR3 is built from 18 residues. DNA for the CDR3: TGTGCCAGCAGCCATGGTCCCCTACTAGCGGGGCACACAGATACGCAGTATTTT. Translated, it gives CASSHGPLLAGHTDTQYF.

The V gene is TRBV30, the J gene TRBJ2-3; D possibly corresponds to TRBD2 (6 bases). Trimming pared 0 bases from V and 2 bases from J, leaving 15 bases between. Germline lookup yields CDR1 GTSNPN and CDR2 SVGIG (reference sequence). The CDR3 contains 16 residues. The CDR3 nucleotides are TGTGCCTGGAGTGTACTTCCGGGACTTTACACAGATACGCAGTATTTT. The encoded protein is CAWSVLPGLYTDTQYF.

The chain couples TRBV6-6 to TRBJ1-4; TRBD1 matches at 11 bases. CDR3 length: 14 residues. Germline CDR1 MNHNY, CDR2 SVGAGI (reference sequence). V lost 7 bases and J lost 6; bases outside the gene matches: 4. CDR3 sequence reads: CASMGQGEDEKLFF. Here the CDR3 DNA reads TGTGCCAGCATGGGACAGGGGGAGGATGAAAAACTGTTTTTT.

CDR3 nucleotides: TGTGCCAGTAAAGGGCAGGGGACAGATACGCAGTATTTT. Residues: CASKGQGTDTQYF. The chain recombines TRBV19 with TRBJ2-3; D may be TRBD1 (6 bases). Germline CDR1 and CDR2: LNHDA and SQIVND (reference sequence). Trimming pared 7 bases from V and 3 bases from J, leaving 11 bases between. The CDR3 is 13 amino acids.

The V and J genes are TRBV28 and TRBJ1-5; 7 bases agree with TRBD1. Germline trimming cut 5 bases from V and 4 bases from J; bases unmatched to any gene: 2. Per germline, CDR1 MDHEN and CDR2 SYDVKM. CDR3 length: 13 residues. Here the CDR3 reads CASSAGGNQPQHF. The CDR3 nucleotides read TGTGCCAGCAGTGCAGGGGGGAATCAGCCCCAGCATTTT.

The CDR3 sequence: CASSPWTSGGENIQYF. In DNA form, the CDR3 reads TGTGCCAGCAGCCCTTGGACTAGCGGGGGGGAAAACATTCAGTACTTC. The rearrangement links TRBV7-9 to TRBJ2-4; 15 bases are a match to TRBD2. Unmatched junction bases numbered 4, after V lost 5 bases and J lost 5 bases. The CDR3 is 16 residues long. Germline V gene data show CDR1 as SEHNR and CDR2 as FQNEAQ (reference sequence).

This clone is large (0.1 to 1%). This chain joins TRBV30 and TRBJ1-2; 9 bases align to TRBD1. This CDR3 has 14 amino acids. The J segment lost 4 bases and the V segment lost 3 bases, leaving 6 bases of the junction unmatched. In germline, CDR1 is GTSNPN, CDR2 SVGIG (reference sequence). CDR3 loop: CAWRGTGQFYGYTF. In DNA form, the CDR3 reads TGTGCCTGGAGGGGGACAGGGCAATTCTATGGCTACACCTTC.

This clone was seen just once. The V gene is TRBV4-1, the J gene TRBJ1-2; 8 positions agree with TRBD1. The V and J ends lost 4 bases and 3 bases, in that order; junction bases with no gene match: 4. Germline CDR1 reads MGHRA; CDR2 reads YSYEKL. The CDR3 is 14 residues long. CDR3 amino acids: CASSRGQGDYGYTF. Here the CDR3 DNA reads TGCGCCAGCAGCCGAGGACAGGGAGACTATGGCTACACCTTC.

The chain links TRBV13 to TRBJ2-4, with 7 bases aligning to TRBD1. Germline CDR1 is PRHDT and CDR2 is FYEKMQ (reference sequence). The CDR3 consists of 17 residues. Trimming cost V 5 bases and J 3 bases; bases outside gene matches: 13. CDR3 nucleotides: TGTGCCAGCAGCACACGGGACAGCGTTATAAACAAAAACATTCAGTACTTC. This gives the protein CASSTRDSVINKNIQYF.

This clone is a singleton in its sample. The CDR3 nucleotides are TGCGCCAGCAGCTTGAATTGGCGGGGCGCCGGGACGAATATAAAAGAGACCCAGTACTTC. Translation: CASSLNWRGAGTNIKETQYF. V is TRBV5-1 and J is TRBJ2-5, with D possibly matching TRBD2 (6 bases). CDR1 SGHRS and CDR2 YFSETQ come from the germline V gene. This CDR3 spans 20 amino acids. V lost 1 base and J lost 3, with 28 bases in between.

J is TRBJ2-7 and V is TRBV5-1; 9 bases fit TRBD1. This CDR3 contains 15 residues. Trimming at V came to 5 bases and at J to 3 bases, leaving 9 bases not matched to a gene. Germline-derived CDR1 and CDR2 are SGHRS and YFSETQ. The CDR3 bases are TGCGCCAGCAGAAATGGGACAGGGCAGTTCTACGAGCAGTACTTC. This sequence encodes CASRNGTGQFYEQYF. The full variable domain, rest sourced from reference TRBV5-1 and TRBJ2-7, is KAGVTQTPRYLIKTRGQQVTLSCSPISGHRSVSWYQQTPGQGLQFLFEYFSETQRNKGNFPGRFSGRQFSNSRSEMNVSTLELGDSALYLCASRNGTGQFYEQYFGPGTRLTVT.

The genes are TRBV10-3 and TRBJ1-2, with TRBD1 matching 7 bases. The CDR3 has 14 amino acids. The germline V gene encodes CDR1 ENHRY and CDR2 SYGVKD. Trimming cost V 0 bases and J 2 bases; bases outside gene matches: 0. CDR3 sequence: CAISESTGNYGYTF. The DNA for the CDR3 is TGTGCCATCAGTGAGTCGACAGGGAACTATGGCTACACCTTC.

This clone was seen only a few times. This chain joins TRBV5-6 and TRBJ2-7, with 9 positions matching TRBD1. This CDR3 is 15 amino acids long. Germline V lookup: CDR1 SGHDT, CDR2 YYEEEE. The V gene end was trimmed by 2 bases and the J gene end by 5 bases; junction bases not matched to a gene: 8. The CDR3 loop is CASSFDRDRAHEQYF. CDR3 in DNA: TGTGCCAGCAGCTTCGACCGGGACAGGGCCCACGAGCAGTACTTC.

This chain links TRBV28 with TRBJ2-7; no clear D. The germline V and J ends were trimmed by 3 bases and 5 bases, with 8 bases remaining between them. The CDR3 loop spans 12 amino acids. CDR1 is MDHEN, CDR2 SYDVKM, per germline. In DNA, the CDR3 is TGTGCCAGCAGTTTCTGGGGTAACGAGCAGTACTTC. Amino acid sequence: CASSFWGNEQYF.

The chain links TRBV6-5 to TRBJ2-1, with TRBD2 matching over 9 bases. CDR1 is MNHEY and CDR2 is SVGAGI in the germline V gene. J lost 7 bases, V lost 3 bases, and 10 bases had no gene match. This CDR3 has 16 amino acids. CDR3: CASSYVGGGAENEQFF. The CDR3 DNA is TGTGCCAGCAGTTATGTGGGCGGGGGGGCCGAAAATGAGCAGTTCTTC.